Listed here is a single T cell receptor beta chain. This CDR3 is built from 16 residues. V lost 4 bases, J lost 4 bases, and 17 bases lay in between. Germline loops: CDR1 SEHNR, CDR2 FQNEAQ (reference sequence). These data come from a study of shared clonotypes between healthy human individuals. Some clones are missing from TCRdb's copy, which holds only in-frame ones; the method was immunoSEQ multiplex PCR. The sample yields fewer than 350,000 clones, about nine tenths seen once. The sequencing sample was made of memory CD8+ T cells sorted from blood. Subset here: CD45RO+ cells pooled with CCR7-negative TemRA cells. The rearrangement uses TRBV7-9 and TRBJ1-3, with D perhaps matching TRBD1 (5 bases). The TCR sequence derives from a man younger than 35 in good health. The CDR3 DNA reads as TGTGCCAGCAGCTCGGACCTTGGGACCTTCGGAAACACCATATATTTT. Protein sequence: CASSSDLGTFGNTIYF.